A single sample gave rise to the 18 T cell receptor beta chains below, sequenced in a study of T cell repertoires in cytomegalovirus infection. TCRdb re-analysed the reads in MiXCR, keeping a single row per CDR3 protein. The sample records some 220,000 distinct CDR3 sequences, about 12% being singletons. Sequenced input: PBMCs. All receptors derive from a human donor in good health (CMV status not recorded). Some clones in this sample may be carry-over from other donors' samples.

The chain combines TRBV10-3 with TRBJ2-1; D tentatively fits TRBD1 or TRBD2 (7 bases each). Germline V lookup: CDR1 ENHRY, CDR2 SYGVKD. The CDR3 covers 14 residues. Trimming removed 4 bases at V and 9 bases at J, with 16 bases between. The CDR3 here is CAISASRGDSEQFF. CDR3 bases: TGTGCCATCAGTGCCTCCCGGGGGGACAGTGAGCAGTTCTTC.

This clonotype turned up a few times. The rearrangement uses TRBV29-1 and TRBJ2-3, with no clear D. The V and J ends lost 5 bases and 1 base respectively, with 7 bases between them. The germline gives CDR1 SQVTM, CDR2 ANQGSEA. The CDR3 sequence is 12 residues long. The chain's CDR3 is CSVLPGTDTQYF. CDR3 DNA sequence: TGCAGCGTTTTACCGGGCACAGATACGCAGTATTTT.

This clonotype showed up just a few times. The rearrangement uses TRBV3-1 and TRBJ2-3, with D unresolved. Germline CDR1 reads LGHDT; CDR2 reads YNNKEL (reference sequence). The germline V and J ends were trimmed by 1 base and 2 bases, with 10 bases remaining between them. The CDR3 extends over 15 amino acids. DNA of the CDR3: TGTGCCAGCAGCCAAGCAGGCTATCCCACAGATACGCAGTATTTT. It specifies CASSQAGYPTDTQYF.

The sample holds many counts of this clonotype. The chain has TRBV7-9 and TRBJ2-6; tentatively, D is TRBD1 (6 bases). V lost 0 bases and J lost 2, with 11 bases in between. Germline V gene data show CDR1 as SEHNR and CDR2 as FQNEAQ (reference sequence). This CDR3 spans 17 amino acids. The CDR3 DNA is TGTGCCAGCAGCTTAGCAGGGGCAGGGGCTGGGGCCAACGTCCTGACTTTC. As protein: CASSLAGAGAGANVLTF.

V is TRBV7-4 and J is TRBJ1-4; TRBD1 might be the D (6 bases). The CDR3 sequence is 15 residues long. The germline gives CDR1 SGHVT, CDR2 SQSDAQ. The V end was cut by 6 bases, the J end by 3 bases, with 14 bases between. CDR3 bases: TGTGCCAGCAGTCAAGCTCAGGGGCCTAATGAAAAACTGTTTTTT. Its translation: CASSQAQGPNEKLFF. The full variable domain, with the rest looked up from reference TRBV7-4 and TRBJ1-4, is GAGVSQSPRYKVAKRGRDVALRCDSISGHVTLYWYRQTLGQGSEVLTYSQSDAQRDKSGRPSGRFSAERPERSVSTLKIQRTEQGDSAVYLCASSQAQGPNEKLFFGSGTQLSVL.

The table lists this clonotype with many counts. V is TRBV19 and J is TRBJ1-5; possibly TRBD1 for D (6 bases). Deletions cut 3 bases from V and 2 bases from J, with 11 bases between. The CDR3 sequence is 15 residues long. Per germline, CDR1 LNHDA and CDR2 SQIVND (reference sequence). The CDR3 region has the DNA TGTGCCAGTAGTATTCTAGGGGGTGGCAATCAGCCCCAGCATTTT. This sequence encodes CASSILGGGNQPQHF.

In this sample, this clonotype turned up many times. The genes are TRBV7-2 and TRBJ2-3; 11 positions agree with TRBD2. The V gene end was trimmed by 4 bases and the J gene end by 5 bases; junction bases not matched to a gene: 8. CDR1 and CDR2 from the germline V gene are SGHTA and FQGNSA. CDR3 length: 16 amino acids. The CDR3 loop reads CASSSPTSGKVDTQYF. The CDR3 DNA reads as TGTGCCAGCAGCTCTCCGACTAGCGGGAAGGTAGATACGCAGTATTTT.

This sequence joins TRBV29-1 and TRBJ2-3, with a tentative D call TRBD2 (7 bases). V dropped 3 bases and J dropped 2 bases, with 9 bases sitting between them. Germline lookup yields CDR1 SQVTM and CDR2 ANQGSEA. The CDR3 covers 13 residues. CDR3 in amino acids: CSVDAGATDTQYF. The CDR3 DNA reads as TGCAGCGTTGACGCGGGGGCCACAGATACGCAGTATTTT.

This clonotype was counted only a few times. This rearrangement joins TRBV27 to TRBJ1-1, with no clear D. Deletions cut 2 bases from V and 9 bases from J, with 13 bases between. Germline-derived CDR1 and CDR2 are MNHEY and SMNVEV (reference sequence). This CDR3 has 13 residues. The CDR3 coding sequence is TGTGCCAGCAGTTTACCCGGCAGGAACCAAGCTTTCTTT. The encoded protein is CASSLPGRNQAFF.

The table lists this clonotype with many counts. The chain has TRBV7-2 and TRBJ1-4, with 8 bases aligning to TRBD1. The CDR3 is 15 amino acids. Trimming at V came to 4 bases and at J to 2 bases, leaving 3 bases not matched to a gene. Looked up from germline, CDR1 is SGHTA and CDR2 is FQGNSA. CDR3 in DNA: TGTGCCAGCAGCTCAAACAGGGGGACTAATGAAAAACTGTTTTTT. Protein product: CASSSNRGTNEKLFF.

The CDR3 DNA sequence: TGTGCCAGCAGCCCCCCGGGCCCCACTGAAGCTTTCTTT. Translation: CASSPPGPTEAFF. The chain couples TRBV5-4 to TRBJ1-1; unclear D gene. V was cut by 4 bases and J by 4 bases, with 11 bases left in between. The length of the CDR3 is 13 residues. Germline CDR1 and CDR2: SGHNT and YYREEE (reference sequence).

The table lists this clonotype with many counts. The rearrangement joins TRBV7-2 to TRBJ2-3; 8 nucleotides agree with TRBD1. CDR3 length: 12 amino acids. Germline V gene data show CDR1 as SGHTA and CDR2 as FQGNSA. V was clipped by 4 bases and J by 9 bases; unmatched bases: 3. The CDR3 region has the DNA TGTGCCAGCAGCTGGCAGGGGGCGACGCAGTATTTT. It specifies CASSWQGATQYF.

This sequence joins TRBV29-1 and TRBJ2-2; TRBD1 is a possible D gene (5 bases). Germline V gene lookup returns CDR1 SQVTM and CDR2 ANQGSEA. Trimming took off 3 bases at V and 6 bases at J, with 11 bases between the two ends. The CDR3 contains 13 residues. This CDR3 reads CSVDKGKAGELFF. For the CDR3, the DNA is TGCAGCGTTGATAAGGGGAAGGCCGGGGAGCTGTTTTTT.

This clonotype occurred a few times. V and J are TRBV10-3 and TRBJ2-3; the match to TRBD1 covers 7 bases. J was trimmed by 3 bases and V by 6 bases; bases with no gene match: 3. This CDR3 comprises 13 residues. In germline, CDR1 is ENHRY, CDR2 SYGVKD. The CDR3 DNA reads as TGTGCCATCAGGGACAGGAGGACAGATACGCAGTATTTT. It yields the protein CAIRDRRTDTQYF.

Notes on this clonotype: The CDR3 ends on some other residue instead of the conserved phenylalanine or tryptophan, so this is likely a read error. The chain is built from TRBV19 and TRBJ1-5; D call uncertain. The CDR3 totals 15 residues. With 2 bases removed from V and 8 bases from J, the gap between germline ends came to 16 bases. CDR1 LNHDA and CDR2 SQIVND come from the germline V gene (reference sequence). The CDR3: CASSIRNRLKEPQHC. CDR3 in DNA: TGTGCCAGTAGTATACGCAACAGACTTAAGGAGCCCCAGCATTGT.

The V and J genes are TRBV25-1 and TRBJ2-7, with D possibly matching TRBD2 (5 bases). The CDR3 is 16 residues long. V lost 3 bases, J lost 0 bases, and 15 bases lay in between. In germline, CDR1 is MGHDK, CDR2 SYGVNS. The CDR3 loop reads CASSEGGLASSYEQYF. For the CDR3, the DNA is TGTGCCAGCAGTGAGGGCGGGCTGGCTAGCTCCTACGAGCAGTACTTC.

This chain uses TRBV19 with TRBJ2-5; possibly TRBD1 or TRBD2 for D (5 bases each). Germline CDR1 and CDR2: LNHDA and SQIVND (reference sequence). The CDR3 is 15 amino acids. Trimming stripped 5 bases from V and 2 bases from J, with 15 bases between. The DNA for the CDR3 is TGTGCCAGTAGTGGCCGGCGTGAGGGGCAAGAGACCCAGTACTTC. Encoded protein: CASSGRREGQETQYF. Drawing the rest from reference TRBV19 and TRBJ2-5, the complete variable domain is DGGITQSPKYLFRKEGQNVTLSCEQNLNHDAMYWYRQDPGQGLRLIYYSQIVNDFQKGDIAEGYSVSREKKESFPLTVTSAQKNPTAFYLCASSGRREGQETQYFGPGTRLLVL.

This clonotype has a count of ten or more. The chain combines TRBV7-2 with TRBJ2-7; D perhaps matches TRBD2 (5 bases). Germline assignment: CDR1 SGHTA and CDR2 FQGNSA. V lost 3 bases and J lost 0, with 12 bases in between. CDR3 length: 15 amino acids. CDR3 loop: CASSFEGIPSYEQYF. CDR3 in DNA: TGTGCCAGCAGCTTTGAGGGCATTCCCTCCTACGAGCAGTACTTC.